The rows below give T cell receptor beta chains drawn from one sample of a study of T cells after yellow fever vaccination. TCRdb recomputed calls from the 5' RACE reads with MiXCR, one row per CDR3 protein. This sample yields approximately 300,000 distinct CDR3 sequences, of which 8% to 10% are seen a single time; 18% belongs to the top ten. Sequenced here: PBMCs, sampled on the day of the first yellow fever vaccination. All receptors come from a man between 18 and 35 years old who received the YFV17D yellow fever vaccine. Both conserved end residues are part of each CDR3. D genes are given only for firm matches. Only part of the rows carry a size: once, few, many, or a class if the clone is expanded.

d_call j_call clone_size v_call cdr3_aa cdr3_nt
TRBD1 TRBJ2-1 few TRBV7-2 CASSLGGQGNEQFF TGTGCCAGCAGCTTAGGGGGACAGGGTAATGAGCAGTTCTTC
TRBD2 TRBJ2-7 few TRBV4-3 CASSPQRGDYEQYF TGCGCCAGCAGCCCCCAGCGGGGAGACTACGAGCAGTACTTC
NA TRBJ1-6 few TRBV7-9 CASRGEGSPLHF TGTGCCAGCAGAGGGGAAGGCTCACCCCTCCACTTT
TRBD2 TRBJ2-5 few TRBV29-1 CSVEKRGGRETQYF TGCAGCGTTGAGAAGCGGGGGGGTCGGGAGACCCAGTACTTC
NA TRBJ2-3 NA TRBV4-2 CASSQSPGTGKASTDTQYF TGTGCCAGCAGCCAATCCCCCGGTACAGGCAAAGCTAGCACAGATACGCAGTATTTT
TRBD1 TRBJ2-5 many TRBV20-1 CSAPGQGQETQYF TGCAGTGCGCCGGGACAGGGTCAAGAGACCCAGTACTTC
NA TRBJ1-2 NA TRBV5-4 CASSFEGFSGYTF TGTGCCAGCAGCTTTGAAGGGTTTAGCGGCTACACCTTC
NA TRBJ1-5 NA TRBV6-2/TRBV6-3 CASSPTLPGTRLNRGNQPQHF TGTGCCAGCAGTCCAACACTTCCCGGGACCCGTCTCAATCGGGGCAATCAGCCCCAGCATTTT
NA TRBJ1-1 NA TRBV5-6 CASSLGPGANTEAFF TGTGCCAGCAGCTTGGGTCCAGGGGCGAACACTGAAGCTTTCTTT
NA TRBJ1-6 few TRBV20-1 CSASGGPLNSPLHF TGCAGTGCTAGTGGCGGGCCGTTGAATTCACCCCTCCACTTT
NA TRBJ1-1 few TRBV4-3 CASSQDLPSGTEAFF TGCGCCAGCAGCCAAGATCTCCCGAGCGGCACTGAAGCTTTCTTT
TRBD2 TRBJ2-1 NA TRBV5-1 CASSLVPSGGVNEQFF TGCGCCAGCAGCTTGGTCCCTAGCGGGGGGGTCAATGAGCAGTTCTTC
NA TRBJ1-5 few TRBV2 CASGDRGGNQPQHF TGTGCCAGCGGAGATCGGGGGGGCAATCAGCCCCAGCATTTT
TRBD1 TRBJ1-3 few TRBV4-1 CASSEQDQGADYGNTIYF TGCGCCAGCAGCGAACAAGACCAGGGGGCGGATTATGGAAACACCATATATTTT
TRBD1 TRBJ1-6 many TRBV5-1 CASSSGQTNSPLHF TGCGCCAGCAGCTCGGGACAGACGAATTCACCCCTCCACTTT
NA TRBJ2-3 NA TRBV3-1 CASSQGWGRDTQYF TGTGCCAGCAGTCAGGGGTGGGGGCGTGATACGCAGTATTTT
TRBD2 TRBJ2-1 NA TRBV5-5 CASSLGLAGGMYEQFF TGTGCCAGCAGCCTCGGACTAGCGGGGGGCATGTATGAGCAGTTCTTC
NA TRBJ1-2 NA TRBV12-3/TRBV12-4 CASSFGFGYTF TGTGCCAGCAGTTTCGGGTTCGGCTACACCTTC
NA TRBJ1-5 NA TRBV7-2 CASSLGDASGGKPQHF TGTGCCAGCAGCTTAGGGGACGCTTCGGGCGGGAAGCCCCAGCATTTT
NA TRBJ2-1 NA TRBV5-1 CASSPVLASNEQFF TGCGCCAGCAGCCCGGTCCTAGCGTCCAATGAGCAGTTCTTC
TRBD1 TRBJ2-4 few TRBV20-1 CSARDIQGAKNIQYF TGCAGTGCTAGAGATATACAGGGGGCCAAAAACATTCAGTACTTC
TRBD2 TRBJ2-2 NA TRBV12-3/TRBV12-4 CASSLRGVLPWEQFF TGTGCCAGCAGTTTGCGGGGGGTCCTCCCCTGGGAGCAGTTTTTT